Shown below are 22 T cell receptor beta chains from a single sample sequenced in a study of CD8 T cells in Susac syndrome (dated by TCRdb to between 2017 and 2020). Receptor amplification or capture employed the immunoSEQ multiplex PCR assay. RNA was extracted using the RNeasy kit, and roughly 0.5 to 1 microgram was reverse transcribed with random hexamers. The public reads were quality trimmed at Q25 with fastp and then assembled into clones with MiXCR by TCRdb, keeping productive beta chains. Records with the same CDR3 protein are collapsed into one entry carrying the most frequent genes and DNA. The sample data list some 170,000 distinct CDR3 sequences, and roughly 94% of these were observed just once. The ten largest clones capture 0.099% of the sample. Sequencing was carried out using CD4+ T cells from PBMCs. The receptors come from a human donor with Susac syndrome.

CDR3 coding DNA: TGTGCCAGCAGCGTAACAGGGGGCACCGGGGAGCTGTTTTTT. Translated, it gives CASSVTGGTGELFF. J is TRBJ2-2 and V is TRBV9, with TRBD1 matching 8 bases. In germline, CDR1 is SGDLS, CDR2 YYNGEE. The V gene end was trimmed by 1 base and the J gene end by 4 bases; junction bases not matched to a gene: 0. The CDR3 spans 14 residues.

This chain connects TRBV11-2 to TRBJ2-7; unclear D gene. Trimming stripped 2 bases from V and 2 bases from J, with 13 bases between. The germline V gene has CDR1 SGHAT and CDR2 FQNNGV. The CDR3 covers 15 residues. CDR3 residues: CASSLRVRGPYEQYF. The CDR3 DNA is TGTGCCAGCAGCTTACGGGTGCGTGGACCCTACGAGCAGTACTTC.

Ten or more counts support this clonotype. The rearrangement links TRBV11-2 to TRBJ1-1, with D maybe TRBD1 (5 bases). V lost 6 bases to trimming and J lost 1 base, with 9 bases between them. The CDR3 covers 13 residues. Germline V gene sequence: CDR1 SGHAT, CDR2 FQNNGV. In DNA, the CDR3 is TGTGCCAGCAGTTTGGGGGGGAACACTGAAGCTTTCTTT. Translation gives CASSLGGNTEAFF.

This chain connects TRBV7-9 to TRBJ2-7, with D unresolved. Trimming cost V 3 bases and J 2 bases, with 5 bases left between them. CDR1 is SEHNR, CDR2 FQNEAQ, per germline (reference sequence). The CDR3 spans 12 residues. For the CDR3, the DNA is TGTGCCAGCAGCTTCAGTCCCTACGAGCAGTACTTC. Protein sequence: CASSFSPYEQYF.

The chain combines TRBV30 with TRBJ1-5; D is ambiguous. The V end lost 1 base, the J end lost 0 bases, and 4 bases lay between the germline ends. CDR1 is GTSNPN, CDR2 SVGIG, per germline (reference sequence). The CDR3 loop spans 13 amino acids. The CDR3 here is CAWSENSNQPQHF. CDR3 coding DNA: TGTGCCTGGAGTGAAAATAGCAATCAGCCCCAGCATTTT.

The gene calls are TRBV5-4 and TRBJ2-1; no definite D call. This CDR3 spans 14 amino acids. Germline lookup yields CDR1 SGHNT and CDR2 YYREEE (reference sequence). Trimming shortened V by 5 bases and J by 4 bases, and 13 bases separated the two germline ends. The CDR3 DNA reads TGTGCCAGCAGTTCCGGGCCGAGTTACAATGAGCAGTTCTTC. It translates to CASSSGPSYNEQFF.

V is TRBV4-3 and J is TRBJ1-2, with D uncertain. The CDR3 runs 15 residues. CDR1 and CDR2 from the germline V gene are LGHNA and YSLEER. Deletions cut 1 base from V and 4 bases from J, with 13 bases between. The CDR3 nucleotides read TGCGCCAGCAGCCAAGGGCCTGAAGGCGGCTATGGCTACACCTTC. This codes for CASSQGPEGGYGYTF.

The rearrangement joins TRBV20-1 to TRBJ2-5; D is ambiguous. The V gene's germline CDR1 is DFQATT and CDR2 SNEGSKA (reference sequence). The CDR3 loop spans 13 amino acids. Trimming took 0 bases from V and 4 from J, leaving 9 bases between them. CDR3 in DNA: TGCAGTGCTAGAGACCCACTCGGAGAGACCCAGTACTTC. Translation: CSARDPLGETQYF.

The V and J genes are TRBV7-2 and TRBJ2-5, with 10 bases identical to TRBD2. The CDR3 sequence is 14 residues long. The V segment lost 10 bases and the J segment 4 bases; nucleotides outside the gene matches: 9. The V gene's germline CDR1 is SGHTA and CDR2 FQGNSA. The CDR3 region is CATGASGRRETQYF. As DNA, the CDR3 is TGTGCCACGGGGGCTAGCGGGAGAAGAGAGACCCAGTACTTC.

The chain has TRBV29-1 and TRBJ1-4; maybe TRBD1 (5 bases). This CDR3 comprises 13 residues. From germline, CDR1 is SQVTM and CDR2 ANQGSEA. The germline V and J ends were trimmed by 4 bases and 8 bases, with 14 bases remaining between them. The CDR3 protein is CSVGGGVWEKLFF. DNA for the CDR3: TGCAGCGTTGGGGGAGGGGTTTGGGAAAAACTGTTTTTT.

This clonotype has just one count. The chain combines TRBV20-1 with TRBJ2-5, with D uncertain. V lost 1 base and J lost 4, with 19 bases in between. This CDR3 is built from 16 residues. Germline V gives CDR1 DFQATT, CDR2 SNEGSKA (reference sequence). The DNA of the CDR3 is TGCAGTGCTAGAGGTGGGCAGGCGGCTCGGAGAGAGACCCAGTACTTC. Its protein product is CSARGGQAARRETQYF.

CDR3 loop: CSVEDQGGQTKAFF. In nucleotides, the CDR3 is TGCAGCGTTGAAGATCAGGGGGGACAGACAAAAGCTTTCTTT. The rearrangement joins TRBV29-1 to TRBJ1-1, with 7 bases fitting TRBD1. This CDR3 is 14 amino acids long. CDR1 is SQVTM, CDR2 ANQGSEA, per germline. The J segment lost 9 bases and the V segment lost 0 bases, leaving 10 bases of the junction unmatched.

This chain connects TRBV6-2 or TRBV6-3 to TRBJ2-4, with 9 bases lining up with TRBD1. Germline CDR1 and CDR2: MNHEY and SVGEGT. The junction had 11 bases not matched to a gene; V was cut back by 7 bases and J by 1 base. The CDR3 covers 17 residues. This CDR3 is CASTPLGTGKAKNIQYF. For the CDR3, the DNA is TGTGCCAGCACCCCTCTAGGGACAGGGAAGGCCAAAAACATTCAGTACTTC.

The chain has TRBV2 and TRBJ1-2; TRBD1 might be the D (5 bases). Germline CDR1 reads SNHLY; CDR2 reads FYNNEI. The CDR3 runs to 13 residues. V dropped 2 bases and J dropped 5 bases, with 9 bases sitting between them. The CDR3 coding sequence is TGTGCCAGCAGTGAAAACAGGTGGTATGGCTACACCTTC. Amino acid sequence: CASSENRWYGYTF.

V usage is TRBV28 and J usage is TRBJ1-2; weak D call: TRBD1 (6 bases). CDR1 and CDR2 (germline): MDHEN, SYDVKM. The V gene lost 7 bases and the J gene lost 4 bases, with 16 bases spanning the gap. The CDR3 is made up of 14 amino acids. CDR3 residues: CASIEARTAYGYTF. CDR3 sequence (DNA): TGTGCCAGCATCGAGGCTAGGACAGCCTATGGCTACACCTTC.

This sequence joins TRBV29-1 and TRBJ2-5; the D is unclear. Germline V gives CDR1 SQVTM, CDR2 ANQGSEA. The CDR3 length is 12 residues. V shed 2 bases and J shed 5 bases, with 9 bases lying between them. The CDR3 coding sequence is TGCAGCGTTGAATTCAACTATGAGACCCAGTACTTC. Translated: CSVEFNYETQYF.

The chain employs TRBV29-1 and TRBJ2-3; 7 nucleotides agree with TRBD2. The junction had 6 bases not matched to a gene; V was cut back by 6 bases and J by 0 bases. Germline V gives CDR1 SQVTM, CDR2 ANQGSEA. This CDR3 region has 14 residues. The CDR3, as DNA: TGCAGCGTCGCTAGCGGAACTAGCACAGATACGCAGTATTTT. It is translated as CSVASGTSTDTQYF.

The J gene is TRBJ1-2, the V gene TRBV19, with D perhaps matching TRBD1 (5 bases). Per the germline V gene, CDR1 is LNHDA and CDR2 is SQIVND (reference sequence). The length of the CDR3 is 13 residues. Trimming took off 5 bases at V and 6 bases at J, with 13 bases between the two ends. CDR3 sequence (DNA): TGTGCCAGTAGTCCGCAGGGAGAAAATGGCTACACCTTC. Amino acid sequence: CASSPQGENGYTF. The entire variable domain, with the rest obtained from reference TRBV19 and TRBJ1-2, is as follows: DGGITQSPKYLFRKEGQNVTLSCEQNLNHDAMYWYRQDPGQGLRLIYYSQIVNDFQKGDIAEGYSVSREKKESFPLTVTSAQKNPTAFYLCASSPQGENGYTFGSGTRLTVV.

The genes are TRBV3-1 and TRBJ1-1; D is unresolved. The CDR3 totals 13 residues. CDR1 is LGHDT and CDR2 is YNNKEL in the germline V gene (reference sequence). The V end was cut by 4 bases, the J end by 1 base, with 7 bases between. The CDR3 DNA is TGTGCCAGCAGCCCCGGGCGGAACACTGAAGCTTTCTTT. Protein: CASSPGRNTEAFF.

As for this clonotype: One end of the junction fails to match germline, which may point to a read error. The V call is TRBV30, the J call TRBJ1-4; D unresolved. Germline V gives CDR1 GTSNPN, CDR2 SVGIG (reference sequence). This CDR3 has 13 residues. Written as DNA, the CDR3 is TGTGCCGGGAGGGCCCGATCGGTTGAAAAACTGTTTTTT. This codes for CAGRARSVEKLFF.

The chain employs TRBV20-1 and TRBJ1-5; possibly TRBD1 for D (5 bases). Between the trimmed V and J ends, which lost 2 bases and 4 bases, there was a span of 9 bases. The V gene's germline CDR1 is DFQATT and CDR2 SNEGSKA (reference sequence). The CDR3 is made up of 13 amino acids. The CDR3 nucleotides are TGCAGTGCTAGATTCAGGGTTAATCAGCCCCAGCATTTT. Translation gives CSARFRVNQPQHF.

This chain links TRBV19 with TRBJ1-6; 8 bases are a match to TRBD1. This CDR3 is 19 amino acids long. V lost 4 bases to trimming and J lost 8 bases; unmatched junction nucleotides: 19. Germline V gives CDR1 LNHDA, CDR2 SQIVND (reference sequence). The CDR3 DNA sequence: TGTGCCAGTAGTAAGGGGGACAGGCCCCTGAGTGCCCGCTATTCACCCCTCCACTTT. This translates into CASSKGDRPLSARYSPLHF.